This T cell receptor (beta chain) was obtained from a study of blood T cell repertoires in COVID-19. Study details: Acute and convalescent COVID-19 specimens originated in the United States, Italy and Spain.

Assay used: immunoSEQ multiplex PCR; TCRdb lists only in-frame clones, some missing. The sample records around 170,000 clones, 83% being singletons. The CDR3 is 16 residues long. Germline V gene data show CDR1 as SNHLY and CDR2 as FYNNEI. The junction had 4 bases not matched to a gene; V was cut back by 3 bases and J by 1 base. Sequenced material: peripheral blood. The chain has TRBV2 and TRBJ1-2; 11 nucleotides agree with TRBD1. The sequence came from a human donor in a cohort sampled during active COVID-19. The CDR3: CASSERTGGFNYGYTF. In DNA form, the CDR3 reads TGTGCCAGCAGTGAGAGGACAGGGGGCTTTAACTATGGCTACACCTTC.